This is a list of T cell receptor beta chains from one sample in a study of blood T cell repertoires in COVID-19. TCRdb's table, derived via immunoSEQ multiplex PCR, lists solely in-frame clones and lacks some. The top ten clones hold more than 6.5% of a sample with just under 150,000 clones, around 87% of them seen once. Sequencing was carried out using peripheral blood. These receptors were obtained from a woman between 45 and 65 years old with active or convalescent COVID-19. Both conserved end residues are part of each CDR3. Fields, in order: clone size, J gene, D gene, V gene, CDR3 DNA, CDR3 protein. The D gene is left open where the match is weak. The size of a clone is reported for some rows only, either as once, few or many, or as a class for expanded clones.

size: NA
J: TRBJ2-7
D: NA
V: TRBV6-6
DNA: TGTGCCAGCAGTAGGGACTTGTACGAGCAGTACTTC
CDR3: CASSRDLYEQYF

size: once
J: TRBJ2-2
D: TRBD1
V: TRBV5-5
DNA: TGTGCCAGCAGCTTGCAGGGGGCGAGGACCGGGGAGCTGTTTTTT
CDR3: CASSLQGARTGELFF

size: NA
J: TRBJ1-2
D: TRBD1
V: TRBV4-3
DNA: TGCGCCAGCAGCCAAGTGGGGGACAGGGCCAACTATGGCTACACCTTC
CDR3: CASSQVGDRANYGYTF

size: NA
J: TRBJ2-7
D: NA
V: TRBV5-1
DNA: TGCGCCAGCAGCTTGGATTACTCCTACGAGCAGTACTTC
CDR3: CASSLDYSYEQYF

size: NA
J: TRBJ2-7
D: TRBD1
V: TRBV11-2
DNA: TGTGCCAGCAGCCCGACAGGGGGAAGGAATCCCGAGCAGTACTTC
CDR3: CASSPTGGRNPEQYF

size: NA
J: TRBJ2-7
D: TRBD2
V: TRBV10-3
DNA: TGTGCCATCAGTGAGTCGGGGGCTAGCGGGTTCTCCTACGAGCAGTACTTC
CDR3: CAISESGASGFSYEQYF

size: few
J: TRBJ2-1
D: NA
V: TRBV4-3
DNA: TGCGCCAGCAGCCAAGAGGAAAGCAGGACCTACAATGAGCAGTTCTTC
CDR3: CASSQEESRTYNEQFF

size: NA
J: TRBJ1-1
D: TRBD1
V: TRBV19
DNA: TGTGCCAGTGAGCGACGGGACAGGGGGCGCGTGAACACTGAAGCTTTCTTT
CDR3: CASERRDRGRVNTEAFF

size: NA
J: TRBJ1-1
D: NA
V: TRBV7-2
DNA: TGTGCCAGCAGCTTGCGTAATCCGAACACTGAAGCTTTCTTT
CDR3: CASSLRNPNTEAFF

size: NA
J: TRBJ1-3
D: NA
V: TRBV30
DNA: TGTGCCTGGAGTGTGAGAGGCCTCTCTGGAAACACCATATATTTT
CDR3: CAWSVRGLSGNTIYF

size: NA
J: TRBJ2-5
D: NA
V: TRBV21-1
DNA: TGTGCCAGCAGCAAAGCCCCGGACAGGGAAGAGACCCAGTACTTC
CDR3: CASSKAPDREETQYF

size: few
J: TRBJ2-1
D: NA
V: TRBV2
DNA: TGTGCCAGCAGCGACGGGATTTCTATCTACAATGAGCAGTTCTTC
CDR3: CASSDGISIYNEQFF

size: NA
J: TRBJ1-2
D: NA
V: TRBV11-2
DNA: TGTGCCAGCAGCTTAGTGTCGCGGCAGGGGTATGGCTACACCTTC
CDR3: CASSLVSRQGYGYTF

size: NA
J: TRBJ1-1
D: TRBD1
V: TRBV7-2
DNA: TGTGCCAGCAGCTACAGGACAGGTGCTGAAGCTTTCTTT
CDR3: CASSYRTGAEAFF

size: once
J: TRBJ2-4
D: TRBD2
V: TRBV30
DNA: TGTGCCTGGAGTGCGGGAGGGAAGTTAGCCAAAAACATTCAGTACTTC
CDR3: CAWSAGGKLAKNIQYF

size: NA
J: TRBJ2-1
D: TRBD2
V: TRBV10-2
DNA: TGCGCCAGCACCTTAGCGGGAGGGTACAATGAGCAGTTCTTC
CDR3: CASTLAGGYNEQFF

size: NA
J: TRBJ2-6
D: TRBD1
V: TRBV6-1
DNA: TGTGCCAGCAGTGGGACAGGGCTCTCCGGGGCCAACGTCCTGACTTTC
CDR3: CASSGTGLSGANVLTF

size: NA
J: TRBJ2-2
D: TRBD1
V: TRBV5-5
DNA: TGTGCCAGCAGCGAAACGGGGACAGGGTCCGGGGAGCTGTTTTTT
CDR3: CASSETGTGSGELFF

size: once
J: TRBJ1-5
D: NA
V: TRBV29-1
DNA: TGCAGCGTTGGAGCGACAGATCCCAATCAGCCCCAGCATTTT
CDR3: CSVGATDPNQPQHF

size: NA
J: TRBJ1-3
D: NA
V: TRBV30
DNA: TGTGCCTGGAGTGTGGGCTTCGGAAACACCATATATTTT
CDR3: CAWSVGFGNTIYF

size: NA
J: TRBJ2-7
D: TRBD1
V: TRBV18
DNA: TGTGCCAGCTCACCCCGTCGGGACAGCTACGAGCAGTACTTC
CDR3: CASSPRRDSYEQYF

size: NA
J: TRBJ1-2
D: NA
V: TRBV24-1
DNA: TGTGCCACCAGCCAGACACAGGGTGGAGGCTACACCTTC
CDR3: CATSQTQGGGYTF

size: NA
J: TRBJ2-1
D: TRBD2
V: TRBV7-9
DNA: TGTGCCAGCAGCTCTCACGCGGGGGGTTACAATGAGCAGTTCTTC
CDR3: CASSSHAGGYNEQFF

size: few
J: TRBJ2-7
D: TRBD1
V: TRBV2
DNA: TGTGCCAGCGGGACAGGGGGTATCTACGAGCAGTACTTC
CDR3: CASGTGGIYEQYF

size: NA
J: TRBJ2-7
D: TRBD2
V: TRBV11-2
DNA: TGTGCCAGCAGGCGGGGCGGGGGGCCCCAGAGATCCTACGAGCAGTACTTC
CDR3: CASRRGGGPQRSYEQYF

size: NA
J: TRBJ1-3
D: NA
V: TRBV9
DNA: TGTGCCAGCAGCGTAGACGGGGGGGCTGGAAACACCATATATTTT
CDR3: CASSVDGGAGNTIYF

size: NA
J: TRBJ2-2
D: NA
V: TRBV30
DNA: TGTGCCTGGAGTAGTAGCACCGGGGAGCTGTTTTTT
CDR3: CAWSSSTGELFF

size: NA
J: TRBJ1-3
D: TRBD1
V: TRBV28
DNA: TGTGCCAGCACTTGGGGGACAGGGGTCGGAAACACCATATATTTT
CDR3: CASTWGTGVGNTIYF

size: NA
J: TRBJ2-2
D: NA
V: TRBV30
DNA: TGTGCCTGGAGTGTACAGGGACGGGAGCTGTTTTTT
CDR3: CAWSVQGRELFF

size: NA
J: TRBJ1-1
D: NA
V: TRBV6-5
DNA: TGTGCCAGCACTAGAGGGAGGTCGGCTTTCTTT
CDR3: CASTRGRSAFF

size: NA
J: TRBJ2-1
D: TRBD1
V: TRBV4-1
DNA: TGCGCCAGCAGCCGGGGGTACTCAAGGGACAGGGCCAATGAGCAGTTCTTC
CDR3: CASSRGYSRDRANEQFF

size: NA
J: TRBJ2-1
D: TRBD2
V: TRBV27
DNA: TGTGCCAGCAAACTAGCGGGAGTATATGAGCAGTTCTTC
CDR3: CASKLAGVYEQFF

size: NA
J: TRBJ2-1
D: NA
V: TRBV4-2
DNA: TGTGCCAGCAGCCAAACCCTAGCTGGGTCCTACAATGAGCAGTTCTTC
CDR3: CASSQTLAGSYNEQFF

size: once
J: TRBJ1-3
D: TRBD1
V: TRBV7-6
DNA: TGTGCCAGCAGCTTAACAGGGGGAAGTGGAAACACCATATATTTT
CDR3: CASSLTGGSGNTIYF

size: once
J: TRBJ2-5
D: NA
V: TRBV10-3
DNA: TGTGCCATCAGTCGGCGGGGCAGTCAAGAGACCCAGTACTTC
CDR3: CAISRRGSQETQYF

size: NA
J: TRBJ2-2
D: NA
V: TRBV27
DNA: TGTGCCAGCAGGACTAGACCACAGAACACCGGGGAGCTGTTTTTT
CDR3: CASRTRPQNTGELFF

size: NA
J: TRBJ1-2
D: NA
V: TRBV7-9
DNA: TGTGCCAGCAGCCCCAAGGCGGTCAGTGGCTACACCTTC
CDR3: CASSPKAVSGYTF

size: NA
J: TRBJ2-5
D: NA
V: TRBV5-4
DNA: TGTGCCAGCAGCTGGGGGGACAGAGCTCAAGAGACCCAGTACTTC
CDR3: CASSWGDRAQETQYF

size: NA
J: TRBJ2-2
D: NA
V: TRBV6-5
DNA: TGTGCCAGCAGTTACTCAAGCGGCCTCACCGGGGAGCTGTTTTTT
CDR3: CASSYSSGLTGELFF

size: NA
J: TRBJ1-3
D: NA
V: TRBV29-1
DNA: TGCAGCGTTTTTGGGGGCGGTGGAAACACCATATATTTT
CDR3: CSVFGGGGNTIYF

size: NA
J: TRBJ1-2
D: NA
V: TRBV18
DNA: TGTGCCAGCTCACCACAGCAGGAAGGAGGTGGCTACACCTTC
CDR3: CASSPQQEGGGYTF

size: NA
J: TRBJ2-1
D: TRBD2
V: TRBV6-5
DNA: TGTGCCAGCAGTTACTCGAGGACTAGCGGGAGACATGAGCAGTTCTTC
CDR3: CASSYSRTSGRHEQFF

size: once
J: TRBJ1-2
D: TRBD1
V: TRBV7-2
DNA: TGTGCCAGCAGCTTAGCGGGACAGGGGGATGGCTACACCTTC
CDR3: CASSLAGQGDGYTF

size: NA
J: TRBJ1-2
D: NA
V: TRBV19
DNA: TGTGCCAGTAGTATGACAGTTACTAACTATGGCTACACCTTC
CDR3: CASSMTVTNYGYTF

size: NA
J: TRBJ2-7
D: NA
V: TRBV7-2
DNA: TGTGCCAGCAGCTTACAACGCGAAATCTCCTACGAGCAGTACTTC
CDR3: CASSLQREISYEQYF

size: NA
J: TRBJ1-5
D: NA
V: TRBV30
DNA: TGTGCCTGGAGTGTGGGGGGTTATAGCAATCAGCCCCAGCATTTT
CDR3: CAWSVGGYSNQPQHF

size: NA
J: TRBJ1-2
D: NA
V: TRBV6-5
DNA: TGTGCCAGCAGTCGCCGGGACAACGGCTACACCTTC
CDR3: CASSRRDNGYTF

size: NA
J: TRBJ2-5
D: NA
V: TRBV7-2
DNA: TGTGCCAGCAGCACAGACAGGATTGGGGCAGAGACCCAGTACTTC
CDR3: CASSTDRIGAETQYF

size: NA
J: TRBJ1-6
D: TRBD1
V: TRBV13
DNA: TGTGCCAGCAGCTTAGGCCTCACCCCGGACAGGTTTAATTCACCCCTCCACTTT
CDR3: CASSLGLTPDRFNSPLHF

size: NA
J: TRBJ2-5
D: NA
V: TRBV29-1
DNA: TGCAGCGTTGAAGTGGCACGGGAGAGTCGGGAGACCCAGTACTTC
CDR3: CSVEVARESRETQYF

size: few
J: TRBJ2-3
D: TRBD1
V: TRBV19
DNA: TGTGCCAGTAGTCTCCGGGACAGGGGATCCGATACGCAGTATTTT
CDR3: CASSLRDRGSDTQYF

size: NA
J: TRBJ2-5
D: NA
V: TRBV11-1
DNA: TGTGCCAGCAGCCAGGTACGGGAACAAGAGACCCAGTACTTC
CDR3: CASSQVREQETQYF

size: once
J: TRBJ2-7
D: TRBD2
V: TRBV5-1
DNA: TGCGCCAGCAGCTTGGACGGGGGGACTGTTACCTACGAGCAGTACTTC
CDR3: CASSLDGGTVTYEQYF

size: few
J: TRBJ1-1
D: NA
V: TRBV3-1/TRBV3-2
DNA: TGTGCCAGCAGCCAAGTAGTCGACAGGCCACAGAACACTGAAGCTTTCTTT
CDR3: CASSQVVDRPQNTEAFF

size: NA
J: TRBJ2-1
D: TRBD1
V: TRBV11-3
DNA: TGTGCCAGCAGCTTCGGACAGGGGAGCAATGAGCAGTTCTTC
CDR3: CASSFGQGSNEQFF

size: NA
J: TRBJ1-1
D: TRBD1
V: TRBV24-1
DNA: TGTGCCACCAGTGATACCCGACCCTGGGGGACAGGTAAAGCTTTCTTT
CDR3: CATSDTRPWGTGKAFF

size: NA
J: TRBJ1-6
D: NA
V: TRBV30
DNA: TGTGCCTGGAGTGTTTCTTCCTCAGGGGAATGGGTGTGGAATTCACCCCTCCACTTT
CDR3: CAWSVSSSGEWVWNSPLHF

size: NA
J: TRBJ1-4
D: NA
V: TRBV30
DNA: TGTGCCTGGAGCTCACAGACGGGAGAAAAACTGTTTTTT
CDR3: CAWSSQTGEKLFF

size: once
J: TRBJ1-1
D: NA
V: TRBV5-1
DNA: TGCGCCAGCATGGAGGGGAGAAACACTGAAGCTTTCTTT
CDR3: CASMEGRNTEAFF